This T cell receptor (beta chain) came from a study of OX40 agonist ivuxolimab in advanced cancers. Background on the study: Checkpoint inhibitors had been given previously to roughly 40% of patients.

Sequenced by immunoSEQ multiplex PCR; TCRdb stores in-frame clones only, minus some. Among more than 9,500 clones listed, around 83% were seen once. This CDR3 is 17 amino acids long. Germline assignment: CDR1 MNHGY and CDR2 SVAAGI. Trimming shortened V by 5 bases and J by 5 bases, and 19 bases separated the two germline ends. The clonotype was recovered from an adult with an advanced solid tumor such as melanoma, head and neck, liver or kidney cancer. The V call is TRBV6-9, the J call TRBJ2-6, with D unclear. This specimen was CD4+ or CD8+ T cells sorted from blood, taken in a trial of the OX40 agonist ivuxolimab. Written as DNA, the CDR3 is TGTGCCAGCAGTAAAACGTTACGACAAAGTCGGGCCAACGTCCTGACTTTC. This encodes CASSKTLRQSRANVLTF.